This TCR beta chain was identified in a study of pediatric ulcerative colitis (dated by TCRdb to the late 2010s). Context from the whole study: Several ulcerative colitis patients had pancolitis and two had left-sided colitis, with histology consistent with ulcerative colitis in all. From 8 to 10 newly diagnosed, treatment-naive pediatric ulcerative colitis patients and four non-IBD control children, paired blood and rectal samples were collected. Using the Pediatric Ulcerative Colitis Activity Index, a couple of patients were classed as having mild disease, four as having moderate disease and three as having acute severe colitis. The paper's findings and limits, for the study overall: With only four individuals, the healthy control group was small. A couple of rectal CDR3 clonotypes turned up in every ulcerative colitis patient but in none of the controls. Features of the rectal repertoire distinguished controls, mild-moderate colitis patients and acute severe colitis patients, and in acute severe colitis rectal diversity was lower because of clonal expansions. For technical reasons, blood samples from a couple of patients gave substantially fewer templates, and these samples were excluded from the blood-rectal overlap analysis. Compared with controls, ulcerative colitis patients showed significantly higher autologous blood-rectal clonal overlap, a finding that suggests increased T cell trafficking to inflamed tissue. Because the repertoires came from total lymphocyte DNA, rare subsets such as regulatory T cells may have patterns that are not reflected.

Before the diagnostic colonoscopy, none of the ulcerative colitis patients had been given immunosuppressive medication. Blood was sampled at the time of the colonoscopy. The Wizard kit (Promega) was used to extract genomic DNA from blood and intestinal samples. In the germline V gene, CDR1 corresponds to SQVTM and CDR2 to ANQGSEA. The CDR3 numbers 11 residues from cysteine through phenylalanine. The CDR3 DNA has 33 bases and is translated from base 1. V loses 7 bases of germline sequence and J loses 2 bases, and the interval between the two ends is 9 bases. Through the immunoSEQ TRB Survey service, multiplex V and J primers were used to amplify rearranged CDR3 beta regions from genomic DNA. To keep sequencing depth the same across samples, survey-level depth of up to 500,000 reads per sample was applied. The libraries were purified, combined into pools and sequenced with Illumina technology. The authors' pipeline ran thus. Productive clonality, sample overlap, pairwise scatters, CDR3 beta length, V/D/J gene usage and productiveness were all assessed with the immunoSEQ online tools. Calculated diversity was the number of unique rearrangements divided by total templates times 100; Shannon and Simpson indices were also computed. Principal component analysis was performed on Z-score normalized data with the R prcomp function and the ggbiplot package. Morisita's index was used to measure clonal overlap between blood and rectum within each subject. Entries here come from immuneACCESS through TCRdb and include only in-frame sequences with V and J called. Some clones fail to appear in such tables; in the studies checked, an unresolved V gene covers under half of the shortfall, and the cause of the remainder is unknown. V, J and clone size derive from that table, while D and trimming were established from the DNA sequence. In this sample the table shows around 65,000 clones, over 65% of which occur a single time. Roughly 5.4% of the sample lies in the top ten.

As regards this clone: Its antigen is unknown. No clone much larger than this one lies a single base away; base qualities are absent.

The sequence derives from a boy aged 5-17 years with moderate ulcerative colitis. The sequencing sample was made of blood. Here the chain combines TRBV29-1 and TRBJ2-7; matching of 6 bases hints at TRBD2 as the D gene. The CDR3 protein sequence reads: CSGGTPYEQYF. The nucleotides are TGCAGCGGCGGGACTCCCTACGAGCAGTACTTC.